The 27 T cell receptor beta chains given below trace back to one sample, sequenced in a study of CD4+ T cells in melanoma. Generated by immunoSEQ multiplex PCR, the TCRdb table keeps only in-frame clones and is missing some. The data contain around 12,000 clones, 66% of them seen just once; the ten biggest clones take up about 8.9%. Source material: cells from a culture (not recorded whether cultured in vitro). These receptors all stem from a human donor with melanoma.

V is TRBV12-5 and J is TRBJ2-2, with TRBD2 matching over 14 bases. Per germline, CDR1 LGHNT and CDR2 FRNRAP. Trimming at V came to 0 bases and at J to 2 bases, leaving 11 bases not matched to a gene. CDR3 length: 21 residues. For the CDR3, the DNA is TGTGCTAGTGGTTTGGTACTAATAGAGGGACTAGCGGGGGTTAACACCGGGGAGCTGTTTTTT. It encodes CASGLVLIEGLAGVNTGELFF.

V and J are TRBV21-1 and TRBJ2-2; the D call in the table, TRBD2, was not verified against the DNA. TRBV21-1 is reported as a pseudogene. The length of the CDR3 is 15 residues. CDR3 loop: CASRLAGGNTGELFF. CDR3 sequence (DNA): TGTGCCAGTCGACTAGCGGGGGGGAACACCGGGGAGCTGTTTTTT.

This clone appeared a few times. This chain links TRBV6-5 with TRBJ2-1; D possibly corresponds to TRBD2 (5 bases). The CDR3 contains 15 residues. CDR1 and CDR2 from the germline V gene are MNHEY and SVGAGI. Trimming pared 6 bases from V and 0 bases from J, leaving 12 bases between. CDR3 protein: CASSIQRSSYNEQFF. The CDR3 DNA follows: TGTGCCAGCAGCATCCAGCGGAGCTCCTACAATGAGCAGTTCTTC.

The table lists this clone with a few counts. The V gene is TRBV2, the J gene TRBJ2-3, with a weak D call TRBD2 (6 bases). Deletions cut 7 bases from V and 4 bases from J, with 15 bases between. The CDR3 loop spans 14 amino acids. The germline gives CDR1 SNHLY, CDR2 FYNNEI. CDR3 loop: CASKKGGAADTQYF. The CDR3 DNA reads TGTGCCAGCAAAAAAGGAGGGGCGGCAGATACGCAGTATTTT.

The chain recombines TRBV7-2 with TRBJ2-7; 11 positions agree with TRBD2. After removal of 4 bases from V and 7 bases from J, the junction contained 15 bases not matched to a gene. This CDR3 contains 17 residues. The V gene's germline CDR1 is SGHTA and CDR2 FQGNSA. CDR3 in DNA: TGTGCCAGCAGCTCTCGCGTCGGTAGCGGGGGGGCCGGAGAGCAGTACTTC. Encoded protein: CASSSRVGSGGAGEQYF.

V and J are TRBV6-5 and TRBJ1-1, with TRBD1 matching over 7 bases. The germline V gene has CDR1 MNHEY and CDR2 SVGAGI. Losses at the gene ends were 6 bases for V and 1 base for J; bases not matched to a gene: 8. CDR3 size: 15 residues. Here the CDR3 reads CASRLQGWGNTEAFF. CDR3 nucleotides: TGTGCCAGCAGATTACAGGGGTGGGGGAACACTGAAGCTTTCTTT.

The table lists this clone with a count of one. The J gene is TRBJ2-3, the V gene TRBV7-3; TRBD2 matches at 7 bases. Losses at the gene ends were 5 bases for V and 4 bases for J; bases not matched to a gene: 12. Germline V gene lookup returns CDR1 SGHTA and CDR2 FQGTGA. This CDR3 is built from 16 residues. The CDR3 DNA is TGTGCCAGCAGCCTCTATGGGGGGACTACCCCAGATACGCAGTATTTT. It is translated as CASSLYGGTTPDTQYF.

The CDR3 sequence: CASSQDGRGVEQYF. CDR3 DNA sequence: TGTGCCAGCAGCCAAGATGGGAGAGGAGTCGAGCAGTACTTC. This chain connects TRBV14 to TRBJ2-7, with D maybe TRBD2 (5 bases). CDR1 is SGHDN and CDR2 is FVKESK in the germline V gene. The CDR3 sequence is 14 residues long. Trimming removed 0 bases from V and 6 bases from J, with 12 bases in between.

The chain has TRBV7-9 and TRBJ1-2; perhaps TRBD1 as D (6 bases). CDR3 length equals 13 residues. The V and J ends lost 3 bases and 6 bases respectively, with 11 bases between them. Germline V gives CDR1 SEHNR, CDR2 FQNEAQ (reference sequence). This chain's CDR3 is CASSFTGLHGYTF. The CDR3 DNA sequence: TGTGCCAGCAGCTTTACAGGGTTGCATGGCTACACCTTC. The complete variable domain, with remaining parts taken from reference TRBV7-9 and TRBJ1-2, reads DTGVSQNPRHKITKRGQNVTFRCDPISEHNRLYWYRQTLGQGPEFLTYFQNEAQLEKSRLLSDRFSAERPKGSFSTLEIQRTEQGDSAMYLCASSFTGLHGYTFGSGTRLTVV.

This chain links TRBV14 with TRBJ2-1, with 10 bases matching TRBD2. V shed 1 base and J 6 bases; nucleotides not matched to a gene: 6. Germline-derived CDR1 and CDR2 are SGHDN and FVKESK. The CDR3 length is 16 residues. The CDR3 coding sequence is TGTGCCAGCAGCCAAGGGAGCGGGGGGGCCGGCAATGAGCAGTTCTTC. Encoded protein: CASSQGSGGAGNEQFF.

This clone was observed a handful of times. The V and J genes are TRBV30 and TRBJ2-5; TRBD2 agrees at 7 bases. CDR1 GTSNPN and CDR2 SVGIG come from the germline V gene (reference sequence). V lost 1 base to trimming and J lost 5 bases; unmatched junction nucleotides: 4. The CDR3 loop spans 13 amino acids. The CDR3 bases are TGTGCCTGGAGTGGGGGCGGGGGTGAGACCCAGTACTTC. It encodes CAWSGGGGETQYF. Using reference TRBV30 and TRBJ2-5 for the parts outside the CDR3, the full variable domain is SQTIHQWPATLVQPVGSPLSLECTVEGTSNPNLYWYRQAAGRGLQLLFYSVGIGQISSEVPQNLSASRPQDRQFILSSKKLLLSDSGFYLCAWSGGGGETQYFGPGTRLLVL.

This clone came up once. The CDR3 coding sequence is TGTGCCAGCAGCGTAGCTAATTCGGGACGCACAGATACGCAGTATTTT. The encoded protein is CASSVANSGRTDTQYF. The chain combines TRBV9 with TRBJ2-3, with D perhaps TRBD1 or TRBD2 (5 bases each). Trimming stripped 0 bases from V and 1 base from J, with 12 bases between. CDR1 SGDLS and CDR2 YYNGEE come from the germline V gene. The CDR3 totals 16 residues.

DNA for the CDR3: TGTGCCTGGAGTGTGGGGGGGCCCTACGAGCAGTACTTC. Translated, it gives CAWSVGGPYEQYF. This rearrangement joins TRBV30 to TRBJ2-7; possibly TRBD2 for D (7 bases). In germline, CDR1 is GTSNPN, CDR2 SVGIG (reference sequence). The CDR3 totals 13 residues. The V end lost 0 bases, the J end lost 2 bases, and 8 bases lay between the germline ends.

The V and J genes are TRBV11-2 and TRBJ1-1; D gene ambiguous. CDR3 length equals 15 residues. The V and J ends lost 6 bases and 4 bases respectively, with 18 bases between them. Germline CDR1 reads SGHAT; CDR2 reads FQNNGV. In DNA form, the CDR3 reads TGTGCCAGCAGGTCAAGCCTTCAAGGGAGCACTGAAGCTTTCTTT. Protein: CASRSSLQGSTEAFF.

V gene TRBV30 combines with J gene TRBJ1-3; D not certain. The CDR3 totals 13 residues. CDR1 and CDR2 (germline): GTSNPN, SVGIG (reference sequence). Trimming left V 3 bases short and J 7 bases short, with 13 bases between. The CDR3 region has the DNA TGTGCCTGGAGCGGCCGCCTCTCGAACACCATATATTTT. Its protein product is CAWSGRLSNTIYF.

The chain uses TRBV4-2 and TRBJ2-3, with 9 bases identical to TRBD2. Germline values: CDR1 LGHNA, CDR2 YNFKEQ. Unmatched junction bases numbered 7, after V lost 4 bases and J lost 8 bases. The CDR3 covers 14 residues. As DNA, the CDR3 is TGTGCCAGCAGCCTAACTAGCGGGTCAGGTACGCAGTATTTT. Its translation: CASSLTSGSGTQYF.

The genes are TRBV7-9 and TRBJ2-5; TRBD2 agrees at 9 bases. Germline assignment: CDR1 SEHNR and CDR2 FQNEAQ (reference sequence). The CDR3 is 17 amino acids. V shed 0 bases and J 1 base; nucleotides not matched to a gene: 6. CDR3 amino acids: CASSLASLAGFQETQYF. The CDR3 DNA follows: TGTGCCAGCAGCTTAGCAAGCCTAGCGGGGTTCCAAGAGACCCAGTACTTC.

The chain links TRBV25-1 to TRBJ2-5; D ambiguous. Trimming took 1 base from V and 4 from J, leaving 10 bases between them. The length of the CDR3 is 14 residues. Germline-derived CDR1 and CDR2 are MGHDK and SYGVNS. The CDR3 coding sequence is TGTGCCAGCAGTGAATCGGAGAGGATAGAGACCCAGTACTTC. Translating it yields CASSESERIETQYF.

This rearrangement joins TRBV5-8 to TRBJ1-3, with D unresolved. Trimming took off 1 base at V and 5 bases at J, with 7 bases between the two ends. The germline V gene encodes CDR1 SGHTS and CDR2 YDEGEE. There are 13 residues in the CDR3. The CDR3 DNA is TGTGCCAGCAGCTTGAAACGGAGAAACACCATATATTTT. It yields the protein CASSLKRRNTIYF.

CDR3 coding DNA: TGTGCCAGCAGAGATCCCAGGACAGGGGGCTACGGCTACACCTTC. It is translated as CASRDPRTGGYGYTF. The rearrangement uses TRBV6-5 and TRBJ1-2; TRBD1 agrees at 11 bases. V shed 6 bases and J 8 bases; nucleotides not matched to a gene: 11. In germline, CDR1 is MNHEY, CDR2 SVGAGI. The CDR3 runs to 15 residues.

The chain carries TRBV18 and TRBJ2-7, with D tentatively TRBD2 (6 bases). V gave up 0 bases and J gave up 3 bases, with 12 bases separating them. The CDR3 sequence is 15 residues long. In germline, CDR1 is KGHSH, CDR2 LQKENI. In DNA form, the CDR3 reads TGTGCCAGCTCACCACCCGGGGGAGACTACTACGAGCAGTACTTC. Its protein is CASSPPGGDYYEQYF.

The chain is built from TRBV11-2 and TRBJ2-1, with 9 positions matching TRBD2. Germline lookup yields CDR1 SGHAT and CDR2 FQNNGV. The CDR3 consists of 15 residues. V trimming: 0 bases; J trimming: 10 bases; junction bases outside the gene matches: 7. The CDR3 DNA follows: TGTGCCAGCAGCTTAGACCCAGATCTAGCGGGGGAGCAGTTCTTC. Translating gives CASSLDPDLAGEQFF.

The chain employs TRBV7-8 and TRBJ2-2, with TRBD1 matching over 8 bases. In germline, CDR1 is SGHVS, CDR2 FQNEAQ. The CDR3 runs 15 residues. V shed 2 bases and J 5 bases; nucleotides not matched to a gene: 4. Written as DNA, the CDR3 is TGTGCCAGCAGCTTAAACAGGGGGAGGACCGGGGAGCTGTTTTTT. Residues: CASSLNRGRTGELFF.

The V and J genes are TRBV6-5 and TRBJ1-1, with unresolved D. This CDR3 spans 12 amino acids. V lost 6 bases, J lost 6 bases, and 11 bases lay in between. Germline-derived CDR1 and CDR2 are MNHEY and SVGAGI. The CDR3 reads CASRTTGAEAFF. The CDR3 DNA follows: TGTGCCAGCAGGACAACCGGGGCTGAAGCTTTCTTT.

This clone was picked up a small number of times. The CDR3 loop reads CASSPRTGVGYGYTF. Here the CDR3 DNA reads TGTGCCAGCTCACCACGGACAGGGGTTGGCTATGGCTACACCTTC. The chain recombines TRBV18 with TRBJ1-2; 9 bases map to TRBD1. The CDR3 has 15 amino acids. The germline CDR1 and CDR2 sequences are KGHSH and LQKENI. Trimming cost V 1 base and J 4 bases; bases outside gene matches: 4. Together with reference TRBV18 and TRBJ1-2, the CDR3 gives the full variable domain: NAGVMQNPRHLVRRRGQEARLRCSPMKGHSHVYWYRQLPEEGLKFMVYLQKENIIDESGMPKERFSAEFPKEGPSILRIQQVVRGDSAAYFCASSPRTGVGYGYTFGSGTRLTVV.

This CDR3 is CASSIDTVQPQHF. The CDR3 coding sequence is TGTGCCAGTAGTATAGACACGGTACAGCCCCAGCATTTT. The rearrangement links TRBV19 to TRBJ1-5; D remains ambiguous. Trimming took 0 bases from V and 7 from J, leaving 7 bases between them. Germline-derived CDR1 and CDR2 are LNHDA and SQIVND (reference sequence). The CDR3 runs 13 residues.

This clone was counted a few times. V and J are TRBV6-5 and TRBJ1-1, with D hard to call. The CDR3 extends over 15 amino acids. Trimming cost V 0 bases and J 8 bases, with 16 bases left between them. Germline-derived CDR1 and CDR2 are MNHEY and SVGAGI. The CDR3 loop reads CASSYSIGQILEAFF. CDR3 nucleotides: TGTGCCAGCAGTTACTCGATTGGGCAGATCCTGGAAGCTTTCTTT.